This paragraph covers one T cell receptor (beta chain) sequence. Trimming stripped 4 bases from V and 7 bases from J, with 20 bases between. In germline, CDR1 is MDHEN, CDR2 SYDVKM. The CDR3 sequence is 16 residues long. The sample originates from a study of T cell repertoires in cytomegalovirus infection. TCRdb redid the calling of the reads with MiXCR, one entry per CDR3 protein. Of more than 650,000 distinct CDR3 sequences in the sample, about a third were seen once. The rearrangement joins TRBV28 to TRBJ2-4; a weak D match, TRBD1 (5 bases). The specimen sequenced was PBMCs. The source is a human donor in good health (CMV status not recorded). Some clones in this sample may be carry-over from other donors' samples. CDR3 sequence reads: CASSSVTVTQGNIQYF. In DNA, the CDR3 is TGTGCCAGCAGTTCGGTGACCGTCACGCAGGGTAACATTCAGTACTTC.